This TCR beta chain was recovered during a study of blood T cell repertoires in COVID-19. At the level of the study: PBMCs, B-cell-depleted T cells, or T cells provided the cDNA or gDNA that made up the material.

With regard to this clone: Other DNA sequences in the sample encode the same CDR3.

V lost 2 bases to trimming and J lost 4 bases, with 6 bases between them. CDR3 length: 12 residues. The germline V gene has CDR1 SGHAT and CDR2 FQNNGV. Per the original methods: Nucleated cell number was recorded as an estimate derived from reference gene primer amplification. Using immunoSEQ multiplex PCR, the repertoire was profiled, and TCRdb retains in-frame clones only, with some absent. V, J and clone size reflect that table, while D and trimming were determined from the DNA. The data hold about 110,000 clones, with about 85% observed a single time. This clonotype was obtained from a man between 35 and 55 years old with acute or convalescent COVID-19. The material sequenced was peripheral blood. The chain carries TRBV11-2 and TRBJ2-7; TRBD2 might be the D (5 bases). CDR3 loop: CASSLSGYEQYF. The DNA of the CDR3 is TGTGCCAGCAGCTTATCGGGATACGAGCAGTACTTC.